This TCR beta chain was sequenced in a study of T cells in Graves' hyperthyroidism and ophthalmopathy. TCR beta CDR3 sequences were amplified from RNA transcripts. During a first-round RT-PCR of the TCR CDR3, the HTBI primer set was used. TCRdb re-analysed the multiplex PCR reads in MiXCR, keeping a single row per CDR3 protein. There are tens of thousands of distinct CDR3 sequences in the sample; roughly 52% occur only once, and roughly 17% lies in the top ten. Enrolled ophthalmopathy patients presented with a Clinical Activity Score of at least 3, a NOSPECS grade of at least 4, and disease duration under 3 months. Clinical symptoms, serum thyroxine, TRAb, thyroid ultrasound and orbital computed tomography established diagnosis. The V gene's germline CDR1 is SQVTM and CDR2 ANQGSEA. The V segment lost 7 bases and the J segment 2 bases; nucleotides outside the gene matches: 4. This CDR3 has 12 residues.

Sequenced input: blood. The rearrangement links TRBV29-1 to TRBJ2-7; 8 bases are a match to TRBD2. This TCR was recovered from a middle-aged man with Graves' ophthalmopathy. This CDR3 reads CSAAGVPYEQYF. CDR3 bases: TGCAGCGCAGCGGGGGTCCCCTACGAGCAGTACTTC.